The clone carrying this TCR beta chain has a handful of counts. Its antigen is currently unknown. The data are from a study of T-cell reconstitution after alpha-beta-depleted transplantation in children. Study-wide results and caveats: Most T-cell counts and diversity one year after the transplant came from T cells that were newly produced. Some patients' high day-60 TCRbeta diversity was attributed to recipient cells surviving conditioning. Several hundred expanded graft clones reportedly gave rise to the alpha-beta T cells present about two months after transplant.

This sample's TCRbeta library carried unique molecular identifier barcodes. TCRdb ran MiXCR on the PCR reads and lists one entry per CDR3 protein. In the table there are approximately 980,000 distinct CDR3 sequences, roughly 31% of which are singletons. The CDR3 runs 15 residues. Germline loops: CDR1 SGHRS, CDR2 YFSETQ. V was pared by 4 bases and J by 3 bases, with 7 bases of the junction left unmatched. The receptor was derived from a boy younger than two who had a stem cell transplant for SCID, so the T cells may come from the graft donor. The sample consisted of PBMCs, mostly from graft donor cells, taken 360 days after TCRalphabeta/CD19-depleted stem cell transplant. The J gene is TRBJ2-3, the V gene TRBV5-1, with 8 bases lining up with TRBD1. The CDR3 sequence: CASSTTGGTTDTQYF. The CDR3 DNA is TGCGCCAGCAGCACTACAGGGGGTACAACAGATACGCAGTATTTT.